This T cell receptor beta chain was retrieved from a study of blood T cell repertoires in COVID-19. Looking at the study overall: The origin of the acute and convalescent COVID-19 samples was the United States, Italy and Spain. T cells, B-cell-depleted T cells, or PBMCs provided the cDNA or gDNA that served as material.

The authors' processing: The assay estimated nucleated cells by amplifying reference gene primers. The repertoire was sequenced with immunoSEQ multiplex PCR; TCRdb's copy has only in-frame clones and lacks some. V, J and clone size were drawn from that table, and D and trimming were deduced from the DNA. Found here are about 200,000 clones, 84% of them singletons; the top ten hold less than 15%. This clone was counted only a few times. The length of the CDR3 is 15 residues. The germline CDR1 and CDR2 sequences are KGHSH and LQKENI. Trimming took off 3 bases at V and 4 bases at J, with 12 bases between the two ends.

The sample was peripheral blood. V is TRBV18 and J is TRBJ2-2; tentatively, D is TRBD1 (6 bases). This clonotype originated in a human donor in a cohort sampled during active COVID-19. CDR3 amino acids: CASSPQRQATGELFF. The CDR3, as DNA: TGTGCCAGCTCACCTCAAAGACAGGCCACCGGGGAGCTGTTTTTT.